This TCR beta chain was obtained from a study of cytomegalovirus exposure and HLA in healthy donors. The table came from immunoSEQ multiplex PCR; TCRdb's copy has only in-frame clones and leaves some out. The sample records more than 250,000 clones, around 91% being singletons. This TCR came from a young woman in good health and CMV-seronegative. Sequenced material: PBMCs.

CDR3 protein: CASSKNRGQEQYF. The CDR3 bases are TGTGCCAGCAGCAAAAACAGGGGTCAAGAGCAGTACTTC. The V gene is TRBV6-6, the J gene TRBJ2-7, with TRBD1 identical over 7 bases. CDR1 MNHNY and CDR2 SVGAGI come from the germline V gene (reference sequence). J was trimmed by 7 bases and V by 6 bases; bases with no gene match: 9. The CDR3 runs to 13 residues.